One and the same sample provided the 13 T cell receptor beta chains below, sequenced in a study of blood T cells in healthy people across ages. Through a sample-barcoded 5' primer and a J-beta primer mix, a second PCR was run for roughly 6 to 11 cycles. A single record per CDR3 protein comes from TCRdb applying MiXCR to the 5' RACE reads. The table records about 1.5 million distinct CDR3 sequences, 35% to 45% of them present only once. The sample was blood. Receptors originate from a woman aged 18-29 years in good health.

The chain uses TRBV7-2 and TRBJ2-4, with 7 bases that match TRBD2. The J call may be wrong; the DNA end is better matched by TRBJ2-7. The CDR3 runs to 16 residues. Germline V lookup: CDR1 SGHTA, CDR2 FQGNSA. The CDR3 protein is CASSLPPGGLAYEQYF. CDR3 DNA sequence: TGTGCCAGCAGCCTCCCCCCCGGCGGACTAGCCTACGAGCAGTACTTC.

The chain is built from TRBV12-3 or TRBV12-4 and TRBJ2-7; 9 bases are shared with TRBD1. Trimming at V came to 6 bases and at J to 9 bases, leaving 9 bases not matched to a gene. This CDR3 is built from 13 residues. This CDR3 is CASSRDRVGVQYF. CDR3 coding DNA: TGTGCCAGCAGCCGGGACAGGGTTGGCGTGCAGTACTTC.

This chain joins TRBV4-3 and TRBJ2-3; 7 nucleotides line up with TRBD2. This CDR3 has 14 amino acids. Germline CDR1 and CDR2: LGHNA and YSLEER. Trimming took 1 base from V and 11 from J; bases not matched to a gene: 9. The CDR3 is CASSQAPTSERQYF. For the CDR3, the DNA is TGCGCCAGCAGCCAAGCGCCAACTAGCGAGAGGCAGTATTTT.

V is TRBV6-2 or TRBV6-3 and J is TRBJ1-5, with 12 bases identical to TRBD1. The J segment lost 7 bases and the V segment lost 5 bases, leaving 6 bases of the junction unmatched. Germline V lookup: CDR1 MNHEY, CDR2 SVGEGT. The CDR3 is made up of 15 amino acids. In nucleotides, the CDR3 is TGTGCCAGCAGTCGGTGGGACAGGGGGCACCAGCCCCAGCATTTT. Protein: CASSRWDRGHQPQHF.

The gene calls are TRBV10-3 and TRBJ1-5, with 8 bases matching TRBD1. The CDR3 runs 15 residues. Germline CDR1 and CDR2: ENHRY and SYGVKD. Trimming at V came to 0 bases and at J to 5 bases, leaving 3 bases not matched to a gene. In DNA, the CDR3 is TGTGCCATCAGTGAGTCTCCAGGGGGCGATCAGCCCCAGCATTTT. Residues: CAISESPGGDQPQHF.

The table lists this clonotype with a few counts. This chain uses TRBV29-1 with TRBJ1-1, with D maybe TRBD1 (6 bases). CDR3 length: 14 residues. Germline values: CDR1 SQVTM, CDR2 ANQGSEA. V lost 6 bases, J lost 1 base, and 15 bases lay in between. CDR3 residues: CSVDTRGQNTEAFF. DNA for the CDR3: TGCAGCGTCGACACCAGGGGACAGAACACTGAAGCTTTCTTT.

The chain carries TRBV20-1 and TRBJ1-2; no clear D. Trimming shortened V by 5 bases and J by 6 bases, and 19 bases separated the two germline ends. CDR1 and CDR2 (germline): DFQATT, SNEGSKA (reference sequence). This CDR3 is built from 14 residues. This CDR3 is CSAALLAGRNGYTF. CDR3 in DNA: TGCAGTGCTGCCCTCCTCGCGGGAAGGAATGGCTACACCTTC.

The chain couples TRBV4-1 to TRBJ2-1; tentatively, D is TRBD2 (5 bases). Germline V gene lookup returns CDR1 MGHRA and CDR2 YSYEKL. The CDR3 spans 15 residues. Trimming pared 5 bases from V and 6 bases from J, leaving 17 bases between. In DNA, the CDR3 is TGCGCCAGCAGCTCCCTTAGCCGGGGTTCCAATGAGCAGTTCTTC. As protein: CASSSLSRGSNEQFF.

The rearrangement links TRBV20-1 to TRBJ2-1; 9 nucleotides agree with TRBD2. Germline loops: CDR1 DFQATT, CDR2 SNEGSKA (reference sequence). V was pared by 3 bases and J by 7 bases, with 16 bases of the junction left unmatched. This CDR3 contains 17 residues. Here the CDR3 DNA reads TGCAGTGCTAGGGTCGAAAGGCGGCGGGGGGGCTATAATGAGCAGTTCTTC. Its protein product is CSARVERRRGGYNEQFF.

The chain is built from TRBV15 and TRBJ2-1, with 10 positions matching TRBD2. Near its end, the DNA agrees better with TRBJ2-7, so the J call may be wrong. The CDR3 has 16 residues. Germline V gives CDR1 LNHNV, CDR2 YYDKDF (reference sequence). The CDR3, as DNA: TGTGCCACCAGCCGACGGACTAGCGGATCCTACAATGAGCAGTACTTC. This gives the protein CATSRRTSGSYNEQYF.

This chain joins TRBV7-9 and TRBJ2-1; D ambiguous. The V end was cut by 1 base, the J end by 5 bases, with 9 bases between. Germline CDR1 is SEHNR and CDR2 is FQNEAQ (reference sequence). This CDR3 is 14 amino acids long. In DNA, the CDR3 is TGTGCCAGCAGCTTAGATTGGCTGAACAATGAGCAGTTCTTC. It codes for CASSLDWLNNEQFF.

About this clonotype: A read error may explain this, as a much larger clone is one base away. The chain uses TRBV29-1 and TRBJ2-7; D is perhaps TRBD1 (5 bases). Per the germline V gene, CDR1 is SQVTM and CDR2 is ANQGSEA. This CDR3 region has 12 residues. V lost 4 bases and J lost 7, with 14 bases in between. Here the CDR3 reads CSVAAGINEQYF. As DNA, the CDR3 is TGCAGCGTTGCGGCAGGGATCAATGAGCAGTACTTC.

The chain uses TRBV25-1 and TRBJ2-3; D is undetermined. The CDR3 is 15 residues long. The ends were cut back, 7 bases at V and 3 bases at J, with 17 bases in the middle. The germline CDR1 and CDR2 sequences are MGHDK and SYGVNS. The CDR3 loop is CASTPAISPTDTQYF. For the CDR3, the DNA is TGTGCCAGCACCCCAGCTATCTCCCCGACAGATACGCAGTATTTT.